This T cell receptor (beta chain) was captured in a study of blood T cell repertoires in COVID-19. Overall study: Researchers got acute and convalescent COVID-19 samples from the United States, Italy and Spain. PBMCs, B-cell-depleted T cells, or T cells were the source of the cDNA or gDNA that made up the material.

CDR1 MGHRA and CDR2 YSYEKL come from the germline V gene. CDR3 length: 15 residues. With 4 bases removed from V and 10 bases from J, the gap between germline ends came to 19 bases. Original data processing: Estimation of nucleated cell counts relied on the amplification of reference gene primers. Profiling relied on immunoSEQ multiplex PCR, and the TCRdb table lists in-frame clones only, not all of them. That table gives V, J and clone size, and the DNA gave D and trimming. The sample lists about 400,000 clones; around 90% were seen once. The chain employs TRBV4-1 and TRBJ1-4; TRBD1 is a possible D gene (6 bases). Sequenced material: peripheral blood. This receptor was taken from a human donor in a cohort sampled during active COVID-19. The chain's CDR3 is CASSPRQEVFAKLFF. DNA of the CDR3: TGCGCCAGCAGCCCTAGACAGGAGGTCTTTGCAAAACTGTTTTTT.